Listed here are 14 T cell receptor beta chains from one sample, sequenced in a study of early T cells in non-severe SARS-CoV-2 infection. MiXCR was run by TCRdb on the 5' RACE reads, yielding one entry per CDR3 protein. The data contain almost 85,000 distinct CDR3 sequences, about an eighth of them seen just once; the ten biggest clones take up around 2.4%. The sample consisted of whole blood. These receptors were obtained from an adult who was a healthcare worker with PCR-confirmed SARS-CoV-2 infection or an uninfected control (not recorded which).

This chain uses TRBV2 with TRBJ1-5; D gene uncertain. Germline loops: CDR1 SNHLY, CDR2 FYNNEI. The CDR3 sequence is 14 residues long. V was shortened by 4 bases and J by 4 bases, with 11 bases between the two germline ends. The CDR3 DNA follows: TGTGCCAGCAGTGTGGGGAGAGCGAATCAGCCCCAGCATTTT. This sequence encodes CASSVGRANQPQHF.

The table lists this clonotype with many counts. This CDR3 is CSARASGGRFTQFF. The CDR3 DNA reads TGCAGTGCTAGAGCTAGCGGGGGGAGATTCACGCAGTTCTTC. The chain employs TRBV20-1 and TRBJ2-1; TRBD2 matches 11 bases. Germline loops: CDR1 DFQATT, CDR2 SNEGSKA (reference sequence). The CDR3 contains 14 residues. The V segment lost 1 base and the J segment 12 bases; nucleotides outside the gene matches: 8.

The chain recombines TRBV10-1 with TRBJ1-1; D not certain. CDR3 size: 14 residues. Germline CDR1 is WNHNN and CDR2 is SYGVQD (reference sequence). V was pared by 3 bases and J by 4 bases, with 12 bases between. As DNA, the CDR3 is TGCGCCAGCAGTGACCTTGACTTGGGCACTGAAGCTTTCTTT. It is translated as CASSDLDLGTEAFF.

A few counts support this clonotype. The chain uses TRBV6-2 or TRBV6-3 and TRBJ2-7; TRBD2 matches at 8 bases. Germline CDR1 and CDR2: MNHEY and SVGEGT. The CDR3 has 14 residues. Germline trimming cut 3 bases from V and 4 bases from J; bases unmatched to any gene: 5. CDR3 bases: TGTGCCAGCAGTTATTACGGGAGGGCATACGAGCAGTACTTC. As protein: CASSYYGRAYEQYF.

This clonotype was seen a few times. The V call is TRBV5-1, the J call TRBJ2-7; D might be TRBD2 (6 bases). This CDR3 comprises 14 residues. Germline loops: CDR1 SGHRS, CDR2 YFSETQ. Trimming took off 5 bases at V and 2 bases at J, with 14 bases between the two ends. The CDR3 DNA reads as TGCGCCAGCAGGCGGAAGGAGGGCCCCTACGAGCAGTACTTC. As protein: CASRRKEGPYEQYF.

This clonotype appeared a few times. The genes are TRBV24-1 and TRBJ2-2; 7 bases agree with TRBD2. The CDR3 has 15 residues. CDR1 is KGHDR, CDR2 SFDVKD, per germline. After removal of 1 base from V and 6 bases from J, the junction contained 4 bases not matched to a gene. CDR3 amino acids: CATSDFAGVPGELFF. The CDR3 DNA follows: TGTGCCACCAGTGATTTTGCGGGAGTGCCCGGGGAGCTGTTTTTT.

This clonotype was seen a few times. The chain is built from TRBV12-3 or TRBV12-4 and TRBJ2-7, with D possibly being TRBD2 (6 bases). The CDR3 runs 14 residues. The V end lost 4 bases, the J end lost 1 base, and 11 bases lay between the germline ends. The DNA of the CDR3 is TGTGCCAGCAGTTCGGATAGCGGATCCTACGAGCAGTACTTC. It codes for CASSSDSGSYEQYF.

Regarding this clonotype: A much larger clone lies a single base off, so this may be a read error. The chain carries TRBV7-9 and TRBJ1-4; D ambiguous. This CDR3 spans 15 amino acids. V dropped 0 bases and J dropped 7 bases, with 12 bases sitting between them. The V gene's germline CDR1 is SEHNR and CDR2 FQNEAQ (reference sequence). The CDR3 DNA is TGTGCCAGCAGCTTAGCGCTGGTATACGGTGAAAAACTGTTTTTT. It is translated as CASSLALVYGEKLFF.

In this sample, this clonotype turned up a few times. This chain links TRBV20-1 with TRBJ2-1, with D possibly matching TRBD2 (6 bases). Germline values: CDR1 DFQATT, CDR2 SNEGSKA (reference sequence). This CDR3 comprises 15 residues. V was trimmed by 3 bases and J by 4 bases, leaving 16 bases between them. For the CDR3, the DNA is TGCAGTGCTAGTGGAGGCTCGGGGACTTACAATGAGCAGTTCTTC. Translating gives CSASGGSGTYNEQFF.

The chain joins TRBV7-2 to TRBJ2-5, with TRBD2 matching 9 bases. This CDR3 comprises 16 residues. V shed 5 bases, J shed 4 bases, and the junction held 11 bases outside the gene matches. Germline CDR1 is SGHTA and CDR2 is FQGNSA. CDR3: CASSARGGAIGETQYF. For the CDR3, the DNA is TGTGCCAGCAGCGCCCGCGGGGGGGCGATCGGAGAGACCCAGTACTTC.

This clonotype was seen more than once but under ten times. V and J are TRBV6-6 and TRBJ1-5; 8 bases align to TRBD1. Per germline, CDR1 MNHNY and CDR2 SVGAGI (reference sequence). CDR3 length: 16 residues. The V segment lost 2 bases and the J segment 6 bases; nucleotides outside the gene matches: 9. CDR3 DNA sequence: TGTGCCAGCAGTTACATCGAGCGGACAGGGCCTCAGCCCCAGCATTTT. Its translation is CASSYIERTGPQPQHF.

This clonotype was picked up many times. The V gene is TRBV29-1, the J gene TRBJ2-1; 10 bases align to TRBD1. The CDR3 consists of 14 residues. Germline loops: CDR1 SQVTM, CDR2 ANQGSEA. Losses at the gene ends were 5 bases for V and 2 bases for J; bases not matched to a gene: 3. CDR3 loop: CSVLGTGAYNEQFF. Written as DNA, the CDR3 is TGCAGCGTTCTAGGGACAGGGGCCTACAATGAGCAGTTCTTC.

This clonotype was seen repeatedly, ten times or more. The chain links TRBV5-1 to TRBJ1-5; D gene ambiguous. Germline lookup yields CDR1 SGHRS and CDR2 YFSETQ. This CDR3 has 14 amino acids. V was cut by 0 bases and J by 3 bases, with 7 bases left in between. CDR3 sequence reads: CASSLGGFNQPQHF. The CDR3 DNA follows: TGCGCCAGCAGCTTGGGGGGTTTCAATCAGCCCCAGCATTTT.

This clonotype was seen ten or more times. The gene calls are TRBV6-5 and TRBJ2-3; 8 bases match TRBD2. CDR1 MNHEY and CDR2 SVGAGI come from the germline V gene. This CDR3 region has 14 residues. V gave up 5 bases and J gave up 0 bases; unmatched junction bases: 1. The CDR3 here is CASSPSGSTDTQYF. Written as DNA, the CDR3 is TGTGCCAGCAGTCCTAGCGGGAGCACAGATACGCAGTATTTT.